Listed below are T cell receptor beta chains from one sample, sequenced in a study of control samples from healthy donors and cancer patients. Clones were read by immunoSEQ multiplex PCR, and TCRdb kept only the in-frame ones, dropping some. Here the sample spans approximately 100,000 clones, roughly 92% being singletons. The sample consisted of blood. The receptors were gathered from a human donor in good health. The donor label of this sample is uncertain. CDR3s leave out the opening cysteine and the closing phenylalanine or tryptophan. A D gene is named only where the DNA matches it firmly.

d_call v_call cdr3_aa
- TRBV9 ASSVASGETNYGYT
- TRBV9 ASSVGSRGDNEQF
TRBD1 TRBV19 ASQDRAYEAF
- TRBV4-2 ASSQVGGTGNTIY
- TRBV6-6 ASSYTPAAQETQY
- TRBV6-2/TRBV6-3 ASSYEWGRLDTGELF
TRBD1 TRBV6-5 ASRRGTGGNTEAF
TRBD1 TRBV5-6 ASSSDRGRSALH
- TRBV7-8 ASSLGPQGPDSYTQY
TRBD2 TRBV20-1 SASPPAGYTDTQY
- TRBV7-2 ASSLRGFRLDSPLH
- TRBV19 ASITAGNTIY
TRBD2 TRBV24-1 ATSDAKRGVYNEQF
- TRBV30 AWSVEGSYGYT
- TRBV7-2 ASSFGTNQPQH
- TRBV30 AWRQKTAASGYT
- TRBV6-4 ASSQSGGDSPLH
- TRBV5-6 ASSPRAGNQPQH
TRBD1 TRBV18 ASSPLGQGYETQY
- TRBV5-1 ASSLNERSGANVLT